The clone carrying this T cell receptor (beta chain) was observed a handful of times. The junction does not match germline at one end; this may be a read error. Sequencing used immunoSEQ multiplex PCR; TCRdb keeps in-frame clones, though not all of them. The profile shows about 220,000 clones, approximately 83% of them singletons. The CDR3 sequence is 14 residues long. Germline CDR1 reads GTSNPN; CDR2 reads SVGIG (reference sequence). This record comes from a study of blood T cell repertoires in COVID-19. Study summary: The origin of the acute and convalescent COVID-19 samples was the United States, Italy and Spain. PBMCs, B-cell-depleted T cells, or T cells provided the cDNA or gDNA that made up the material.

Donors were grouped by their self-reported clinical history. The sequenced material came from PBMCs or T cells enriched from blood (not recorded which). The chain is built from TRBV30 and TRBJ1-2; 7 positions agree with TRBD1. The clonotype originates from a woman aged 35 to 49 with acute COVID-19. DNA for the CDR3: TGTGCGTGGACAGGCGTCCATGCTAACTATGGCTACACCTTC. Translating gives CAWTGVHANYGYTF.